This passage covers 8 T cell receptor beta chains from one sample sequenced in a study of cytomegalovirus exposure and HLA in healthy donors. The study ran its PCR with 60 Vbeta and 13 Jbeta primers. Repertoires were generated with immunoSEQ multiplex PCR, while TCRdb's copy carries only in-frame clones and drops some. The data hold approximately 150,000 clones, with less than 90% observed a single time. Sequencing used PBMCs. These TCRs come from a man aged 25-40 years in good health and CMV-seronegative.

This rearrangement joins TRBV6-5 to TRBJ2-5, with D maybe TRBD2 (6 bases). The CDR3 consists of 16 residues. V was cut by 2 bases and J by 11 bases, with 24 bases left in between. Germline assignment: CDR1 MNHEY and CDR2 SVGAGI. The CDR3 region has the DNA TGTGCCAGCAGTTACCATGGGACGGGACCATGGGGGGAGCAGTACTTC. Protein sequence: CASSYHGTGPWGEQYF.

The V and J genes are TRBV5-1 and TRBJ1-3; TRBD1 matches 7 bases. The germline CDR1 and CDR2 sequences are SGHRS and YFSETQ. Losses at the gene ends were 5 bases for V and 8 bases for J; bases not matched to a gene: 4. There are 12 residues in the CDR3. The CDR3 DNA reads TGCGCCAGCAGTAAGGGGGCTGACACCATATATTTT. This translates into CASSKGADTIYF. The full variable domain, in which reference TRBV5-1 and TRBJ1-3 provide the parts outside the CDR3, is KAGVTQTPRYLIKTRGQQVTLSCSPISGHRSVSWYQQTPGQGLQFLFEYFSETQRNKGNFPGRFSGRQFSNSRSEMNVSTLELGDSALYLCASSKGADTIYFGEGSWLTVV.

This clone was detected once. The chain has TRBV5-4 and TRBJ2-5, with 11 positions matching TRBD2. The V gene's germline CDR1 is SGHNT and CDR2 YYREEE (reference sequence). Trimming at V came to 4 bases and at J to 1 base, leaving 6 bases not matched to a gene. The CDR3 has 16 residues. CDR3 sequence reads: CASSPRLAGTQETQYF. The CDR3 coding sequence is TGTGCCAGCAGCCCAAGACTAGCGGGGACCCAAGAGACCCAGTACTTC.

This clone appeared a single time. The CDR3 region has the DNA TGCGCCAGCAGCTTGGATCAGGTAGTGAGTTCACCCCTCCACTTT. Translated, it gives CASSLDQVVSSPLHF. V usage is TRBV5-1 and J usage is TRBJ1-6; D not certain. CDR1 and CDR2 from the germline V gene are SGHRS and YFSETQ. The CDR3 contains 15 residues. V was shortened by 0 bases and J by 9 bases, with 13 bases between the two germline ends.

Worth noting for this clone: The sample carries other DNA sequences with the same CDR3. The chain joins TRBV7-8 to TRBJ2-2; weak D call: TRBD2 (7 bases). V was clipped by 2 bases and J by 5 bases, with 15 bases between them. This CDR3 spans 16 amino acids. Germline V gives CDR1 SGHVS, CDR2 FQNEAQ. CDR3 DNA: TGTGCCAGCAGCTTAACGGGGGGCATAGTGACCGGGGAGCTGTTTTTT. It specifies CASSLTGGIVTGELFF.

The rearrangement joins TRBV7-3 to TRBJ2-7, with 8 bases aligning to TRBD2. The length of the CDR3 is 15 residues. Trimming at V came to 5 bases and at J to 7 bases, leaving 13 bases not matched to a gene. Germline V gene sequence: CDR1 SGHTA, CDR2 FQGTGA. CDR3 sequence reads: CASSLSIAGRGEQYF. The CDR3 DNA follows: TGTGCCAGCAGCCTCTCCATAGCGGGGAGGGGAGAGCAGTACTTC.

The chain couples TRBV29-1 to TRBJ2-7, with D possibly matching TRBD1 (6 bases). CDR3 length: 15 amino acids. The V and J ends lost 7 bases and 2 bases respectively, with 21 bases between them. Looked up from germline, CDR1 is SQVTM and CDR2 is ANQGSEA. The CDR3 sequence is CSAGSRGQGPYEQYF. In nucleotides, the CDR3 is TGCAGCGCCGGGTCTCGGGGCCAGGGGCCCTACGAGCAGTACTTC.

The V call is TRBV27, the J call TRBJ2-7, with 8 bases lining up with TRBD2. This CDR3 spans 14 amino acids. Germline V gene sequence: CDR1 MNHEY, CDR2 SMNVEV (reference sequence). V was pared by 6 bases and J by 3 bases, with 7 bases of the junction left unmatched. The chain's CDR3 is CASRPRGLGYEQYF. CDR3 nucleotide sequence: TGTGCCAGCAGGCCACGGGGACTAGGCTACGAGCAGTACTTC.